This T cell receptor (beta chain) was obtained from a study of blood T cell repertoires in COVID-19. Across the whole study: PBMCs, B-cell-depleted T cells, or T cells provided the cDNA or gDNA that made up the material.

V shed 3 bases and J 3 bases; nucleotides not matched to a gene: 6. The CDR3 has 16 amino acids. The germline CDR1 and CDR2 sequences are SGDLS and YYNGEE. Sequenced by immunoSEQ multiplex PCR; TCRdb stores in-frame clones only, minus some. The data hold more than 15,000 clones, with 75% to 95% observed a single time. The V and J genes are TRBV9 and TRBJ1-6, with 7 bases identical to TRBD1. The sample consisted of peripheral blood. The sequence derives from a human donor in a cohort sampled during active COVID-19. The CDR3 DNA is TGTGCCAGCAGCGACGGGACAGCATACTATAATTCACCCCTCCACTTT. Translated: CASSDGTAYYNSPLHF.